This T cell receptor beta chain was identified during a study of shared clonotypes between healthy human individuals. This clone was counted a single time. The antigen remains undetermined. General observations from the study: Naive CD4 clonotype sharing across several donors was approximately 5.2%.

Generated by immunoSEQ multiplex PCR, the TCRdb table keeps only in-frame clones and is missing some. This table holds just over 2,000,000 clones, about 95% found once. The CDR3 runs to 14 residues. From germline, CDR1 is SQVTM and CDR2 ANQGSEA. V lost 4 bases, J lost 4 bases, and 16 bases lay in between. The sequenced material came from naive CD4+ T cells sorted from blood. Described subset: CD45RA+ positively selected. This clonotype was obtained from a man in his late teens or twenties in good health. The chain has TRBV29-1 and TRBJ1-2; possible D gene TRBD1, 6 bases. In nucleotides, the CDR3 is TGCAGCGTTGGGGCAGGGGAAGCGGCCTATGGCTACACCTTC. Protein sequence: CSVGAGEAAYGYTF.